This TCR beta chain was documented in a study of cytomegalovirus exposure and HLA in healthy donors listed by TCRdb under 2017. Broadly, across the study: The 700 or so repertoires of the first cohort and the 110 or so validation repertoires were produced on the same platform, according to a later analysis. The study aimed to test whether cataloging public T cell receptors could reveal signatures of past pathogen exposure. In addition to the first cohort of approximately 650 subjects, a separate validation cohort of 130 or so different subjects was used. The study combined high-throughput TCR immunosequencing, statistical association of individual TCRs with disease status, and machine learning to predict cytomegalovirus infection status. Study-wide conclusions, independent of this receptor: In vitro tests confirmed that a few of the cytomegalovirus-associated TCR beta chains recognize cytomegalovirus antigens. Subsequent analysis determined that TCRs grouped into clusters in the first cohort also showed a tendency toward co-occurrence across the 90 to 150 validation repertoires, and 85% to 95% of cluster scores exceeded 0. While some public TCRs were present in many individuals, most TCR sequences turned up only very rarely across donors. The authors suggested that the approach could potentially be generalized to other disease states and immunological phenotypes. The study gave a list of 150 to 200 TCR beta chains associated with cytomegalovirus. A later analysis lacked HLA typing for the validation cohort, so it scored co-occurrence in that cohort across all 110 or so repertoires. Cytomegalovirus status was reported to be diagnosed by the classifier with high specificity and sensitivity in both the original and validation cohorts.

To prepare the library, the immunoSEQ multiplex PCR assay was applied. The study's processing was this. A statistical classification framework was built to diagnose cytomegalovirus status from the catalog of TCR beta chain sequences. Sourced from immuneACCESS, this table was stored by TCRdb with only in-frame sequences that have V and J called. A share of the clones is absent; for the studies checked, an unresolved V gene accounts for under half, and the remainder has no known explanation. That table supplies the V and J calls and clone size; D and trimming were determined from the DNA. In all, the sample holds roughly 150,000 clones, and roughly 90% of those were seen once. The top ten clonotypes cover 10% of the sample. This clone has only one observation. It has no known antigen specificity. The record has no base qualities; no much larger clone is one base away. Separate from the approximately 700-subject first cohort, the validation cohort of 90 to 150 subjects was the group to which the donors belonged.

For this chain, trimming is 5 bases at the V end and 8 bases at the J end, and the number of junction bases without a gene match is 7. Taken from cysteine to phenylalanine, the CDR3 has 14 residues. Only the CDR3 portion is preserved as DNA: 42 bases, with reading frame beginning at the first base. Based on the germline V gene, the CDR1 and CDR2 sequences are SNHLY and FYNNEI. The sequenced sample consisted of PBMCs. The TCR comes from a woman aged 18-30 years in good health and CMV-seropositive. This receptor chain uses TRBV2 and TRBJ2-1; TRBD1 agrees with 9 junctional bases. CDR3 region: CASSRQGVFHEQFF. The DNA sequence reads TGTGCCAGCAGTCGACAGGGGGTCTTCCATGAGCAGTTCTTC.